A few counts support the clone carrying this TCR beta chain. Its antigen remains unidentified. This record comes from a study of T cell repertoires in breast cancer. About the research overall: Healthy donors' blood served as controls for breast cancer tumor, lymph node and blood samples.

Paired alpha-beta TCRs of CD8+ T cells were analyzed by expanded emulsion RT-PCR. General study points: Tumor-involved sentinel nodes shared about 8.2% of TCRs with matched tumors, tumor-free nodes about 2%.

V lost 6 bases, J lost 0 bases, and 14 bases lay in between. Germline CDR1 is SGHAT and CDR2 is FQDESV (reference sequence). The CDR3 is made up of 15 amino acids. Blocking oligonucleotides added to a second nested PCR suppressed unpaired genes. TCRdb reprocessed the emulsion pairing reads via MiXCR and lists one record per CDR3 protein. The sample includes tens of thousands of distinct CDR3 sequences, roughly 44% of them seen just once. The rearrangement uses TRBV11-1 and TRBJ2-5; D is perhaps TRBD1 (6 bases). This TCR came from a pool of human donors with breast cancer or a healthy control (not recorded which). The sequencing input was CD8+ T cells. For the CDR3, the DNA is TGTGCCAGCAGAAACGGACAGACTTACCAAGAGACCCAGTACTTC. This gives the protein CASRNGQTYQETQYF.